This T cell receptor (beta chain) appears in the sequencing data of a study of T cells after yellow fever vaccination. Overall study findings and caveats: Bulk-population clonotypes that are abundant could appear as contaminants in FACS-sorted repertoires. Weaker in magnitude, the secondary response showed a faster peak on day 5 versus 15.

TCRdb recomputed calls from the 5' RACE reads with MiXCR, one row per CDR3 protein. The table lists about 340,000 distinct CDR3 sequences, 3% to 4.5% of them singletons, with approximately 24% in the top ten. This clonotype was counted a few times. The antigen is unknown. Germline V lookup: CDR1 MNHEY, CDR2 SVGAGI. The CDR3 consists of 17 residues. Deletions cut 0 bases from V and 0 bases from J, with 14 bases between. The receptor comes from a man younger than 30 who received the YFV17D yellow fever vaccine. The sequences come from PBMCs, collected 5 days after the yellow fever booster vaccination. The chain links TRBV6-5 to TRBJ1-1; D remains unclear. Here the CDR3 reads CASSYSRMKGMNTEAFF. CDR3 sequence (DNA): TGTGCCAGCAGTTACTCGAGGATGAAGGGAATGAACACTGAAGCTTTCTTT.